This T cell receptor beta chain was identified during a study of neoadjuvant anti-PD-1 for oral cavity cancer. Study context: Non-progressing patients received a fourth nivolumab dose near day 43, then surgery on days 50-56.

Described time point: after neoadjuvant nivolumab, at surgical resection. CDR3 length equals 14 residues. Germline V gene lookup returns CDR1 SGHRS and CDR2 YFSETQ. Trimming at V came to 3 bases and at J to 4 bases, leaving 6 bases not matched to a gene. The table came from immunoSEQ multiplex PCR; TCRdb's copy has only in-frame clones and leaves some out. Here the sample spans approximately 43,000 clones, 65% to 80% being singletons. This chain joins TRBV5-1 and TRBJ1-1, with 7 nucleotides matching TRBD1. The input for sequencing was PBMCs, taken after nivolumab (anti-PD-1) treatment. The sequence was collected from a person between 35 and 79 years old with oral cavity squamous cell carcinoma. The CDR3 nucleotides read TGCGCCAGCAGCTGGAGACAGGGCGCCACTGAAGCTTTCTTT. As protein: CASSWRQGATEAFF.